The 21 T cell receptor beta chains below come from one sample, sequenced in a study of control samples from healthy donors and cancer patients. Only in-frame clones appear in the TCRdb table, and some are missing; sequencing was by immunoSEQ multiplex PCR. The table shows 200,000 or so clones, with about 93% occurring only once. The sequenced sample consisted of blood. The receptors here all came from a man in his fifties in good health.

V usage is TRBV30 and J usage is TRBJ1-1, with 9 bases that match TRBD1. Germline loops: CDR1 GTSNPN, CDR2 SVGIG (reference sequence). This CDR3 comprises 14 residues. V lost 7 bases and J lost 5; bases outside the gene matches: 11. CDR3 sequence (DNA): TGTGCCTCGACATCGGGACAGGGTCAGACTGAAGCTTTCTTT. Amino acid sequence: CASTSGQGQTEAFF.

V and J are TRBV19 and TRBJ1-4; TRBD1 is a possible D gene (6 bases). CDR1 is LNHDA, CDR2 SQIVND, per germline (reference sequence). Trimming removed 3 bases at V and 8 bases at J, with 22 bases between. CDR3 length: 17 amino acids. CDR3 in DNA: TGTGCCAGTAGTATCAGGGGACACCGGCAAGGAGCCGAAAAACTGTTTTTT. Translation: CASSIRGHRQGAEKLFF.

The chain employs TRBV19 and TRBJ1-1; D unclear. V was shortened by 1 base and J by 5 bases, with 14 bases between the two germline ends. The CDR3 is made up of 15 amino acids. Looked up from germline, CDR1 is LNHDA and CDR2 is SQIVND (reference sequence). This chain's CDR3 is CASSIAGVHRTEAFF. DNA of the CDR3: TGTGCCAGTAGTATAGCCGGGGTCCATAGGACTGAAGCTTTCTTT.

The chain uses TRBV9 and TRBJ1-3; D uncertain. The CDR3 length is 14 residues. V was clipped by 3 bases and J by 0 bases, with 7 bases between them. CDR1 SGDLS and CDR2 YYNGEE come from the germline V gene. The CDR3, as DNA: TGTGCCAGCAGCGCATTGGCCTCTGGAAACACCATATATTTT. Translated, it gives CASSALASGNTIYF.

V is TRBV9 and J is TRBJ2-3, with no clear D. Deletions cut 0 bases from V and 0 bases from J, with 8 bases between. Germline V lookup: CDR1 SGDLS, CDR2 YYNGEE. This CDR3 is built from 15 residues. The CDR3 DNA reads TGTGCCAGCAGCGTAGAGTTGGGAAGCACAGATACGCAGTATTTT. Protein: CASSVELGSTDTQYF.

The chain uses TRBV5-4 and TRBJ2-6; D may be TRBD1 or TRBD2 (6 bases each). The CDR3 totals 16 residues. CDR1 is SGHNT, CDR2 YYREEE, per germline (reference sequence). V was shortened by 2 bases and J by 2 bases, with 11 bases between the two germline ends. CDR3 coding DNA: TGTGCCAGCAGCTTCGACGGGGGCGCTGGGGCCAACGTCCTGACTTTC. It is translated as CASSFDGGAGANVLTF.

This clone showed up just a few times. This CDR3 is CASSEAPTEAFF. The CDR3 coding sequence is TGTGCCAGCAGTGAAGCCCCCACTGAAGCTTTCTTT. J is TRBJ1-1 and V is TRBV2; no firm D call. This CDR3 is 12 amino acids long. CDR1 and CDR2 from the germline V gene are SNHLY and FYNNEI. V lost 0 bases, J lost 4 bases, and 3 bases lay in between.

The chain combines TRBV5-6 with TRBJ2-5; 13 positions agree with TRBD2. This CDR3 region has 15 residues. J was trimmed by 3 bases and V by 5 bases; bases with no gene match: 4. Germline CDR1 reads SGHDT; CDR2 reads YYEEEE. CDR3: CASSYGLAGEETQYF. CDR3 bases: TGTGCCAGCAGTTACGGACTAGCGGGGGAAGAGACCCAGTACTTC.

The chain carries TRBV6-5 and TRBJ1-2, with D possibly TRBD1 on 5 matching bases. V dropped 6 bases and J dropped 5 bases, with 16 bases sitting between them. This CDR3 comprises 14 residues. Germline CDR1 is MNHEY and CDR2 is SVGAGI. Here the CDR3 DNA reads TGTGCCAGCAGCCCAACCGGGACCTTATATGGCTACACCTTC. The encoded protein is CASSPTGTLYGYTF.

This sequence joins TRBV6-2 or TRBV6-3 and TRBJ1-2; D unresolved. V was clipped by 5 bases and J by 1 base, with 5 bases between them. The length of the CDR3 is 12 residues. Germline lookup yields CDR1 MNHEY and CDR2 SVGEGT. The CDR3 region is CASSQSNYGYTF. The CDR3 DNA reads as TGTGCCAGCAGTCAGAGTAACTATGGCTACACCTTC.

This chain uses TRBV27 with TRBJ1-1; D is possibly TRBD1 (6 bases). Trimming removed 3 bases from V and 2 bases from J, with 10 bases in between. The CDR3 sequence is 14 residues long. Per the germline V gene, CDR1 is MNHEY and CDR2 is SMNVEV (reference sequence). The CDR3 loop reads CASSFYRDNTEAFF. In DNA form, the CDR3 reads TGTGCCAGCAGTTTCTACAGGGATAACACTGAAGCTTTCTTT.

In DNA form, the CDR3 reads TGTGCCAGCACTACCGGGACTAGTGCAGAGACCCAGTACTTC. This translates into CASTTGTSAETQYF. The chain links TRBV2 to TRBJ2-5; 8 bases map to TRBD2. The CDR3 is made up of 14 amino acids. J gave up 4 bases and V 7 bases, and 8 bases lay outside the gene matches. Germline-derived CDR1 and CDR2 are SNHLY and FYNNEI. The whole variable domain, remainder taken from reference TRBV2 and TRBJ2-5, is EPEVTQTPSHQVTQMGQEVILRCVPISNHLYFYWYRQILGQKVEFLVSFYNNEISEKSEIFDDQFSVERPDGSNFTLKIRSTKLEDSAMYFCASTTGTSAETQYFGPGTRLLVL.

CDR3 in DNA: TGTGCCAGCAGTTCCTCAAATAGAGAGAAATATTTT. It specifies CASSSSNREKYF. The V gene is TRBV6-6, the J gene TRBJ2-3, with unresolved D. CDR3 length equals 12 residues. V gave up 4 bases and J gave up 15 bases, with 17 bases separating them. Germline V lookup: CDR1 MNHNY, CDR2 SVGAGI (reference sequence).

Concerning this clone: Other DNA sequences in this specimen translate into the identical CDR3. The rearrangement links TRBV7-2 to TRBJ1-1, with D possibly matching TRBD1 (6 bases). The CDR3 contains 14 residues. The V and J ends lost 5 bases and 1 base respectively, with 11 bases between them. The germline CDR1 and CDR2 sequences are SGHTA and FQGNSA. CDR3 bases: TGTGCCAGCAGCACCTCGACAGGGAACACTGAAGCTTTCTTT. Translation gives CASSTSTGNTEAFF.

The rearrangement joins TRBV10-3 to TRBJ2-7, with D perhaps matching TRBD1 (6 bases). Germline loops: CDR1 ENHRY, CDR2 SYGVKD. V lost 5 bases and J lost 2, with 13 bases in between. The CDR3 has 14 amino acids. The CDR3 nucleotides are TGTGCCATCAGTCTACAGGGAAGGCCCTACGAGCAGTACTTC. Protein product: CAISLQGRPYEQYF.

The chain uses TRBV6-5 and TRBJ1-5; D gene unclear. Per the germline V gene, CDR1 is MNHEY and CDR2 is SVGAGI. This CDR3 has 13 residues. Trimming stripped 6 bases from V and 0 bases from J, with 6 bases between. DNA of the CDR3: TGTGCCAGCAGCAGAGATAGCAATCAGCCCCAGCATTTT. Its translation: CASSRDSNQPQHF.

This chain connects TRBV20-1 to TRBJ1-6; D may be TRBD1 (6 bases). Deletions cut 3 bases from V and 5 bases from J, with 11 bases between. The CDR3 has 14 amino acids. The germline V gene encodes CDR1 DFQATT and CDR2 SNEGSKA (reference sequence). The CDR3: CSASAGGDNSPLHF. Written as DNA, the CDR3 is TGCAGTGCTAGTGCCGGGGGCGATAATTCACCCCTCCACTTT.

The chain has TRBV6-5 and TRBJ1-1; no definite D call. V gave up 7 bases and J gave up 8 bases, with 14 bases separating them. The CDR3 has 12 amino acids. Per germline, CDR1 MNHEY and CDR2 SVGAGI. In nucleotides, the CDR3 is TGTGCCAGCATCGGGTCGGGGAGGGAAGCTTTCTTT. It yields the protein CASIGSGREAFF.

This clone was counted once. The chain joins TRBV27 to TRBJ2-5; 9 bases match TRBD2. The CDR3 has 15 amino acids. The V gene end was trimmed by 3 bases and the J gene end by 5 bases; junction bases not matched to a gene: 7. Germline lookup yields CDR1 MNHEY and CDR2 SMNVEV (reference sequence). The CDR3: CASSLLAGARETQYF. The CDR3, as DNA: TGTGCCAGCAGTTTGTTAGCGGGGGCTAGGGAGACCCAGTACTTC.

The rearrangement uses TRBV3-1 (or the pseudogene TRBV3-2) and TRBJ2-1; a weak D match, TRBD2 (5 bases). Germline CDR1 is LGHDT and CDR2 is YNNKEL (reference sequence). The CDR3 length is 14 residues. The germline V and J ends were trimmed by 1 base and 5 bases, with 9 bases remaining between them. CDR3 sequence (DNA): TGTGCCAGCAGCCAAGTAGAGGGTAACAATGAGCAGTTCTTC. Amino acids: CASSQVEGNNEQFF.

This chain joins TRBV12-3 or TRBV12-4 and TRBJ1-1; 7 bases agree with TRBD1. V dropped 5 bases and J dropped 8; count of bases not matched to a gene: 8. The CDR3 consists of 13 residues. Here the CDR3 DNA reads TGTGCCAGCAGTGCCTTCAGGGACAGAGAAGCTTTCTTT. Translation gives CASSAFRDREAFF.